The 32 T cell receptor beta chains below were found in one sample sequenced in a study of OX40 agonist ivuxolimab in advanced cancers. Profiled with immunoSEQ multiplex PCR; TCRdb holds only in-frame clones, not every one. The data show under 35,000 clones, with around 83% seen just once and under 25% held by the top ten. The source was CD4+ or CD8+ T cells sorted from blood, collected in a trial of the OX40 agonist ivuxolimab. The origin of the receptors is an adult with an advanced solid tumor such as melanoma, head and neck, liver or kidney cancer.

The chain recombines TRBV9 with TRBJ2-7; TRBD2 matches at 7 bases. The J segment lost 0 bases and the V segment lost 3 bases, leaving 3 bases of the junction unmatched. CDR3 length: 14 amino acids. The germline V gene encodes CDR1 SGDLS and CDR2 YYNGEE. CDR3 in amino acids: CASSAGDYSYEQYF. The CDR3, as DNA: TGTGCCAGCAGCGCCGGGGACTACTCCTACGAGCAGTACTTC.

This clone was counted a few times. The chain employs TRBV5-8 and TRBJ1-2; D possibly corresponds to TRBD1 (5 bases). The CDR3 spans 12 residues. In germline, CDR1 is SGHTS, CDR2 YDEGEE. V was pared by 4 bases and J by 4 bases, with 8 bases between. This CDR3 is CASSGGFYGYTF. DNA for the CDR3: TGTGCCAGCAGCGGGGGGTTCTATGGCTACACCTTC.

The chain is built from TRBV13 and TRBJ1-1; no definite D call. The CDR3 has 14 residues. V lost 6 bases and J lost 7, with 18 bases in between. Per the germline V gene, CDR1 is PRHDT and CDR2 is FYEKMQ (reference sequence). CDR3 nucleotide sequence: TGTGCCAGCAGGGTGGAGACGTCGGTCGGTGAAGCTTTCTTT. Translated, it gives CASRVETSVGEAFF.

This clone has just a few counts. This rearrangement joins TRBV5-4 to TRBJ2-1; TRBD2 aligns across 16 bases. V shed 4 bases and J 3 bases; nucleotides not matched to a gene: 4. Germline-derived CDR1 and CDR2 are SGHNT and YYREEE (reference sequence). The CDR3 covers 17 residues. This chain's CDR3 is CASSPGLAGGGYNEQFF. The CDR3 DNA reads TGTGCCAGCAGCCCGGGACTAGCGGGGGGGGGCTACAATGAGCAGTTCTTC.

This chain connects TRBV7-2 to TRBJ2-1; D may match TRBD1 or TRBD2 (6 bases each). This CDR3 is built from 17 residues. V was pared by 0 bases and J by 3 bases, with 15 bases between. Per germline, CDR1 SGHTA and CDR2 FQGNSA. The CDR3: CASSLARGTPIYNEQFF. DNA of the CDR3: TGTGCCAGCAGCTTAGCCCGGGGGACACCAATCTACAATGAGCAGTTCTTC.

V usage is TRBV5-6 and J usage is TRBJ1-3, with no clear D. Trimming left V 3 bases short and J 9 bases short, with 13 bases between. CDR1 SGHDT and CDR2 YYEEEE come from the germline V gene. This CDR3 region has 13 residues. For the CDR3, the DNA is TGTGCCAGCAGCTCCGGTGGGGTGGGCACCATATATTTT. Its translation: CASSSGGVGTIYF. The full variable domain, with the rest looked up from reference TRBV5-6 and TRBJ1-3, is DAGVTQSPTHLIKTRGQQVTLRCSPKSGHDTVSWYQQALGQGPQFIFQYYEEEERQRGNFPDRFSGHQFPNYSSELNVNALLLGDSALYLCASSSGGVGTIYFGEGSWLTVV.

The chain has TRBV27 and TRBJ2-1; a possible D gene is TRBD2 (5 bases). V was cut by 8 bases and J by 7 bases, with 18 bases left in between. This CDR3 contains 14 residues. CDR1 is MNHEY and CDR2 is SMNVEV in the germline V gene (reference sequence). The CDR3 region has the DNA TGTGCCAGCGGCTCCCTTGGGAGCGGTAATGAGCAGTTCTTC. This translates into CASGSLGSGNEQFF.

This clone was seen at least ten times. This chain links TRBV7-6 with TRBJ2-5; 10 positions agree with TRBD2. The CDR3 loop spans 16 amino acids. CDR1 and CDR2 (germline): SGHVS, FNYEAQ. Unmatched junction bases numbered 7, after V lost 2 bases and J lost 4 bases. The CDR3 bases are TGTGCCAGCAGCTTATTTAGCGGGGGGCCGGGAGAGACCCAGTACTTC. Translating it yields CASSLFSGGPGETQYF.

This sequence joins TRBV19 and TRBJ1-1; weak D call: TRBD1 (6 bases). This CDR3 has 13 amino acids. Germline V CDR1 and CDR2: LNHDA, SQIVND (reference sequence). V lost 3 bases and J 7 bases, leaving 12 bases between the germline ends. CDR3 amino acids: CASSMGRGSEAFF. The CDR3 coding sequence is TGTGCCAGTAGTATGGGCAGGGGCAGTGAAGCTTTCTTT. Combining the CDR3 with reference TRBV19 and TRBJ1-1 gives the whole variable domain DGGITQSPKYLFRKEGQNVTLSCEQNLNHDAMYWYRQDPGQGLRLIYYSQIVNDFQKGDIAEGYSVSREKKESFPLTVTSAQKNPTAFYLCASSMGRGSEAFFGQGTRLTVV.

CDR3 amino acids: CASSPSGAFYEQYF. CDR3 in DNA: TGTGCCAGCAGCCCCAGCGGAGCCTTCTACGAGCAGTACTTC. The chain links TRBV11-2 to TRBJ2-5, with a tentative D call TRBD2 (5 bases). With the DNA end fitting TRBJ2-7 better, the J assignment may be wrong. Germline V gene lookup returns CDR1 SGHAT and CDR2 FQNNGV. The length of the CDR3 is 14 residues.

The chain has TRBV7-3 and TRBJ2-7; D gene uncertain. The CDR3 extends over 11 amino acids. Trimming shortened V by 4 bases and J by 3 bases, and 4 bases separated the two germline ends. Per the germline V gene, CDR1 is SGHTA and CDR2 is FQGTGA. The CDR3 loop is CASSWGYEQYF. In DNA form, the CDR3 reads TGTGCCAGCAGCTGGGGCTACGAGCAGTACTTC.

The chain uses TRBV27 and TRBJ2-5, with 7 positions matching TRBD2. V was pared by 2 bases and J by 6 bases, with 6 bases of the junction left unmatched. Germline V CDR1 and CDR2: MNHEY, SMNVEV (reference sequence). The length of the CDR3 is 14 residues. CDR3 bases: TGTGCCAGCAGTTTAGGTGGGCGGGGGAAGACCCAGTACTTC. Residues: CASSLGGRGKTQYF.

The CDR3 loop is CASSGGTSGTDTQYF. The CDR3 DNA follows: TGTGCCAGCAGCGGCGGGACTAGCGGCACAGATACGCAGTATTTT. The chain has TRBV5-4 and TRBJ2-3, with 10 positions matching TRBD2. The CDR3 runs 15 residues. CDR1 and CDR2 from the germline V gene are SGHNT and YYREEE (reference sequence). The V gene end was trimmed by 4 bases and the J gene end by 1 base; junction bases not matched to a gene: 3.

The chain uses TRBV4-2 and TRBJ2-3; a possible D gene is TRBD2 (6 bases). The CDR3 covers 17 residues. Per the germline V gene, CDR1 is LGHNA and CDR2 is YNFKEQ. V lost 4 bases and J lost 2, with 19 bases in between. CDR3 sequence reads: CASSPVPGTSNTDTQYF. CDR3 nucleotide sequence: TGTGCCAGCAGCCCAGTACCCGGGACTTCTAACACAGATACGCAGTATTTT.

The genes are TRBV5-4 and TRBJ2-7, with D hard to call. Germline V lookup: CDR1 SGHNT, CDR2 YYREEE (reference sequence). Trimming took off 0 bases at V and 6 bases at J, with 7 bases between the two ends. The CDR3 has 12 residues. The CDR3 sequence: CASSLDIREQYF. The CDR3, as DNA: TGTGCCAGCAGCTTGGACATACGCGAGCAGTACTTC.

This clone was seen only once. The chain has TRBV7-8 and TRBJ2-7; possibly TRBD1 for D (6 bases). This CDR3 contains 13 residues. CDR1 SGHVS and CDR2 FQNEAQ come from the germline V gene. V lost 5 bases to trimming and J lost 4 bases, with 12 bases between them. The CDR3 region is CASSEDSYYEQYF. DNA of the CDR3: TGTGCCAGCAGCGAGGACAGCTATTACGAGCAGTACTTC.

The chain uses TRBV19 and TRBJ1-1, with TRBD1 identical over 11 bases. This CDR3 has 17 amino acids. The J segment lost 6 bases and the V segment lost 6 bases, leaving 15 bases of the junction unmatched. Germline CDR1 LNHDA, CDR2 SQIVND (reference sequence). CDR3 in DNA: TGTGCCAGTAGAGCCCTGGACAGGGGGCTTGGTTATGCTGAAGCTTTCTTT. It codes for CASRALDRGLGYAEAFF.

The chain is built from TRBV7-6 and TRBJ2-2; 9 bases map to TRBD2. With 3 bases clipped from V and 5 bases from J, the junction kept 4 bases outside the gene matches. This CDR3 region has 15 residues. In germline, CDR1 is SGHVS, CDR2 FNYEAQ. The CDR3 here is CASSFRTSETGELFF. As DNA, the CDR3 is TGTGCCAGCAGCTTCAGGACTAGCGAGACCGGGGAGCTGTTTTTT.

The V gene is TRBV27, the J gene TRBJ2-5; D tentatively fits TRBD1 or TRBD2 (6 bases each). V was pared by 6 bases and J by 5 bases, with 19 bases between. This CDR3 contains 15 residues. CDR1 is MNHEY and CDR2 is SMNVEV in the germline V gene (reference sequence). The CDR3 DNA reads TGTGCCAGCAGCCCTTACGTGGGGGGCGCGGAGACCCAGTACTTC. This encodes CASSPYVGGAETQYF.

The CDR3 DNA reads TGTGCCAGCAAGGGGGACGGTTATAGCAATCAGCCCCAGCATTTT. Protein product: CASKGDGYSNQPQHF. The chain recombines TRBV6-1 with TRBJ1-5; D might be TRBD1 (6 bases). CDR1 and CDR2 from the germline V gene are MNHNS and SASEGT. With 7 bases removed from V and 0 bases from J, the gap between germline ends came to 13 bases. The CDR3 spans 15 residues.

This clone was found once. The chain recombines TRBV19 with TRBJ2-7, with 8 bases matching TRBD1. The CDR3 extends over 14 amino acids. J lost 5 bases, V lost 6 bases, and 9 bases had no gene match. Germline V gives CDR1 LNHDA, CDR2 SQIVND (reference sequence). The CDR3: CASSPGQGVDEQYF. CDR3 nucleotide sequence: TGTGCCAGTAGCCCAGGACAGGGAGTCGACGAGCAGTACTTC. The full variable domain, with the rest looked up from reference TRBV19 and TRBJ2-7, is DGGITQSPKYLFRKEGQNVTLSCEQNLNHDAMYWYRQDPGQGLRLIYYSQIVNDFQKGDIAEGYSVSREKKESFPLTVTSAQKNPTAFYLCASSPGQGVDEQYFGPGTRLTVT.

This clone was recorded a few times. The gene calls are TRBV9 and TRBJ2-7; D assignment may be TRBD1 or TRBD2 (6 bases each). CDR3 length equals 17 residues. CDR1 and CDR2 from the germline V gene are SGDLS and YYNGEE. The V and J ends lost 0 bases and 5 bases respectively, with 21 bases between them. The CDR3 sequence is CASSVGIPWGALDEQYF. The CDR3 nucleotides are TGTGCCAGCAGCGTAGGTATTCCCTGGGGGGCCCTGGACGAGCAGTACTTC. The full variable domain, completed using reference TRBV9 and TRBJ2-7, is DSGVTQTPKHLITATGQRVTLRCSPRSGDLSVYWYQQSLDQGLQFLIQYYNGEERAKGNILERFSAQQFPDLHSELNLSSLELGDSALYFCASSVGIPWGALDEQYFGPGTRLTVT.

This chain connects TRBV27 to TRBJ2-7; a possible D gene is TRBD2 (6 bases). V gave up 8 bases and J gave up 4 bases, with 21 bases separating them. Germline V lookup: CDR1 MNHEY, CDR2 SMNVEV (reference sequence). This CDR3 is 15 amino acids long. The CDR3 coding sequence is TGTGCCAGCGCTAGGGGCGCATCCGCGGGGTACGAGCAGTACTTC. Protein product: CASARGASAGYEQYF.

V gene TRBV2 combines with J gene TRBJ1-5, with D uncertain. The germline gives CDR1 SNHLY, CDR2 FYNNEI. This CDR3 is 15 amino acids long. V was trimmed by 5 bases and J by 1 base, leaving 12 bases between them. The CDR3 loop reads CASSFNGVSNQPQHF. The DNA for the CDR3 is TGTGCCAGCAGTTTCAACGGGGTAAGCAATCAGCCCCAGCATTTT.

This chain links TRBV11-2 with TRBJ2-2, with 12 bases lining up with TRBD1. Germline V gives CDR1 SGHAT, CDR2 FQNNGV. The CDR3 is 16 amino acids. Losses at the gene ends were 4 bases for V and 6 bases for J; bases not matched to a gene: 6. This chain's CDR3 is CASSSRDRGLAGELFF. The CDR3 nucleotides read TGTGCCAGCAGCTCCCGGGACAGGGGGCTTGCCGGGGAGCTGTTTTTT.

This chain's CDR3 is CASSFRGAQFF. CDR3 DNA: TGTGCCAGCAGTTTCCGGGGGGCGCAGTTCTTC. V and J are TRBV27 and TRBJ2-1; a possible D gene is TRBD2 (7 bases). Germline-derived CDR1 and CDR2 are MNHEY and SMNVEV (reference sequence). Trimming stripped 3 bases from V and 12 bases from J, with 9 bases between. This CDR3 comprises 11 residues.

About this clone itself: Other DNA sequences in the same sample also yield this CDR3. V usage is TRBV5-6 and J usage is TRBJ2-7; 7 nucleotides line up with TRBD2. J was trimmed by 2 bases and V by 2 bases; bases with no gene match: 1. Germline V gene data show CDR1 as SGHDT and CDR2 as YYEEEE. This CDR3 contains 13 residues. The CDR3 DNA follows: TGTGCCAGCAGCTTTGGGAGGGCCTACGAGCAGTACTTC. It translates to CASSFGRAYEQYF.

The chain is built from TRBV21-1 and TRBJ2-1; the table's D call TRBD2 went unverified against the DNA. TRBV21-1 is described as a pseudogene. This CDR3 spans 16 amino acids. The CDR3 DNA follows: TGTGCCAGCAGCAAAGCCCGGGACCTACGGGGGGATGAGCAGTTCTTC. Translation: CASSKARDLRGDEQFF.

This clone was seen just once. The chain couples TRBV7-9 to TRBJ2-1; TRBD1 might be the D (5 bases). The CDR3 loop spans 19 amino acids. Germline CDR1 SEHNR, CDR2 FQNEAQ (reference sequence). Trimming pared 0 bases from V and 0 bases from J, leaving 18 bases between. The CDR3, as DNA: TGTGCCAGCAGCTTAGCAAGGGGTATTCCCCTCCTCTCCTACAATGAGCAGTTCTTC. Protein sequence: CASSLARGIPLLSYNEQFF.

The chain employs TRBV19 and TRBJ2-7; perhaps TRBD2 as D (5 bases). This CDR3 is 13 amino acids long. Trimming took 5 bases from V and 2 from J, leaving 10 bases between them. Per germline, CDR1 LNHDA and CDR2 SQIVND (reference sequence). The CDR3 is CASSAGLPYEQYF. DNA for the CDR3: TGTGCCAGTAGTGCGGGTCTTCCCTACGAGCAGTACTTC.

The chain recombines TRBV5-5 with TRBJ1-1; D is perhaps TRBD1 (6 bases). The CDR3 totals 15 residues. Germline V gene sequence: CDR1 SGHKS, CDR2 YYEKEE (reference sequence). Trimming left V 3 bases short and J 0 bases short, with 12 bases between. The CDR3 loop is CASSSGHIMNTEAFF. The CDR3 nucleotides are TGTGCCAGCAGCTCGGGACACATCATGAACACTGAAGCTTTCTTT.

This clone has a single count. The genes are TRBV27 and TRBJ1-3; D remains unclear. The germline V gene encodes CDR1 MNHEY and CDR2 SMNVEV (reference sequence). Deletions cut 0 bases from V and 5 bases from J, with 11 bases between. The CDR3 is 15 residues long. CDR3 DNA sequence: TGTGCCAGCAGTTTATCCCGGACGGCCCGAAACACCATATATTTT. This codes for CASSLSRTARNTIYF.